This T cell receptor (beta chain) was identified in a study of CXCR3-negative and CXCR3-positive naive CD8 T cells (dated by TCRdb to about 2019). As for the study more broadly: Some 130 million TRB reads were obtained in total, roughly 1.5 +/- 0.3 million reads per library. Diversity and physicochemical repertoire analyses covered roughly eleven donors pooled from two independent experiments. The TRBV-TRBJ cluster analysis covered naive subsets from about 5 donors and memory cells from 3 donors.

The instrument was a NextSeq 550. The Human TCR Profiling Kit (MiLaboratory) was used to make UMI-labeled 5' RACE TRB cDNA libraries. The full amount of extracted RNA was used for cDNA synthesis, and the full amount of resulting cDNA was used for PCR amplification. Libraries were prepared in parallel with an identical number of PCR cycles. The study's processing was this. With a requirement of at least two reads per UMI, MIGEC and MiXCR extracted about 57,000 +/- 9,900 unique UMI-labeled TRB cDNA molecules per library. Each library averaged around 40,000 +/- 10,000 functional in-frame TRB CDR3 nucleotide clonotypes without stop codons. After downsampling to 5000 UMI-labeled TRB molecules per sample, diversity metrics such as normalized Shannon-Wiener and Chao1 were calculated in VDJtools. Clonotype-size-weighted physicochemical properties of the central five CDR3 residues (interaction energy, strength, volume and Kidera factor 4) were computed in VDJtools. One entry per CDR3 protein sequence results from the TCRdb reprocessing of the reads, with DNA left out. These V and J calls rely on TCRdb rather than the paper's analysis. The sample's table covers 150,000 or so distinct CDR3 sequences. The ten top clones hold 0.49% of the sample.

For every CD8+ T cell subset, under 350,000 cells were flow-sorted straight into RLT lysis buffer, and each subset was sorted in triplicate. To keep memory contaminants out, a stringent definition of naive CD8+ T cells was applied: CD45RO-CCR7+CD27+CD95-. Peripheral blood mononuclear cells were isolated from buffy coats by standard density gradient centrifugation. Naive CXCR3-negative and CXCR3-positive CD8+ T cells were flow-sorted using a FACSAria III. Total RNA was extracted from sorted cells with an RNeasy Mini Kit. The study at large found these results: Repertoire diversity was comparably high in both naive subsets but much lower in memory CD8+ T cells. Compared with CXCR3-negative naive cells, CXCR3-positive naive cells had TRB CDR3s with higher hydrophobicity (lower Kidera factor 4), lower energy, and higher strength and volume indices. Freshly isolated PBMCs were used for most assays because CXCR3 expression partially decreased after cryopreservation. Similar TRBV-TRBJ usage was shown by naive CXCR3-negative and CXCR3-positive cells from the same donor, whereas distinct patterns were shown by memory cells. Because surface CD5, which is linked to self-reactivity in mice, was comparable between the naive subsets, TCR interaction strength was also inferred from the physicochemical properties of TRB CDR3s.

Counted from cysteine to phenylalanine, this CDR3 has 16 amino acids. A DNA sequence was not provided. Via the germline V gene, CDR1 is SGHDT and CDR2 YYEEEE. As to this clonotype: Its antigen has not been determined.

The chain uses TRBV5-6 and TRBJ2-1; the D call from TCRdb, TRBD1, cannot be confirmed without DNA. The TCR comes from a human donor in good health. Some clones in this sample may be carry-over from other donors' samples. Sequencing was carried out using naive CXCR3+ CD8+ T cells from blood. What the cell subset or site label conveys for this sample: CD45RO-CCR7+CD27+CD95- naive CD8+ T cells expressing CXCR3 (TNR3+). CDR3 sequence: CASSLEAGSRLAEQFF.